Below, one T cell receptor beta chain is given with its context. The entry originates in a study of blood T cell repertoires in COVID-19. Study context: Researchers got acute and convalescent COVID-19 samples from the United States, Italy and Spain. Sources were T cells, B-cell-depleted T cells, or PBMCs; the material itself was cDNA or gDNA.

V gave up 2 bases and J gave up 7 bases, with 3 bases separating them. Germline V gene lookup returns CDR1 SEHNR and CDR2 FQNEAQ (reference sequence). The CDR3 has 12 amino acids. Original methodology: Reference gene primers were amplified, and this amplification served to estimate nucleated cell counts. Method: immunoSEQ multiplex PCR; TCRdb's copy keeps in-frame clones and lacks some. V and J calls and clone size follow that table, whereas D and trimming were derived from the DNA. This sample has some 120,000 clones; around 86% occur once, and the top ten carry about a quarter. This receptor was taken from an elderly woman with acute or convalescent COVID-19. This sequence joins TRBV7-9 and TRBJ1-6; D gene ambiguous. Sequenced material: peripheral blood. In DNA, the CDR3 is TGTGCCAGCAGCTTAACAAATTCACCCCTCCACTTT. Encoded protein: CASSLTNSPLHF.